The next 21 T cell receptor beta chains were all read from a single sample in a study of CD8 T cells in ankylosing spondylitis. General study points: Made up of eight highly homologous variants, a TCR beta motif appeared characteristic of ankylosing spondylitis blood.

TCRdb re-analysed the 5' RACE reads in MiXCR, keeping a single row per CDR3 protein. The data contain 390,000 or so distinct CDR3 sequences, approximately 20% of them singletons. Antigen specificity for these receptors is unknown. Sequenced input: blood, either unsorted or a sorted T cell fraction (not recorded which). The source is a male donor with ankylosing spondylitis.

This clonotype was observed a few times. The chain links TRBV29-1 to TRBJ2-3; maybe TRBD2 (6 bases). Germline V lookup: CDR1 SQVTM, CDR2 ANQGSEA. The CDR3 loop spans 12 amino acids. Trimming removed 2 bases at V and 4 bases at J, with 7 bases between. The DNA of the CDR3 is TGCAGCGTTGAATCGGGGGCAGATACGCAGTATTTT. This sequence encodes CSVESGADTQYF.

The gene calls are TRBV7-8 and TRBJ2-7; D is ambiguous. This CDR3 has 15 amino acids. Per germline, CDR1 SGHVS and CDR2 FQNEAQ. The V gene lost 5 bases and the J gene lost 2 bases, with 16 bases spanning the gap. The CDR3, as DNA: TGTGCCAGCAGCCATACTCGGTCCTCCACCTACGAGCAGTACTTC. Protein product: CASSHTRSSTYEQYF.

This clonotype was counted a few times. The chain couples TRBV5-1 to TRBJ2-5; D perhaps matches TRBD2 (5 bases). CDR1 is SGHRS and CDR2 is YFSETQ in the germline V gene. The CDR3 loop spans 15 amino acids. V was pared by 5 bases and J by 2 bases, with 16 bases between. The CDR3 nucleotides read TGCGCCAGCAGACCGGGGTCAGGAGATCAAGAGACCCAGTACTTC. It specifies CASRPGSGDQETQYF.

The chain combines TRBV28 with TRBJ2-7; no firm D call. The V gene's germline CDR1 is MDHEN and CDR2 SYDVKM. The CDR3 is 14 residues long. Trimming pared 6 bases from V and 2 bases from J, leaving 14 bases between. CDR3 amino acids: CASSQPSAAYEQYF. The CDR3 region has the DNA TGTGCCAGCAGCCAACCCTCAGCCGCCTACGAGCAGTACTTC.

The chain joins TRBV6-1 to TRBJ2-1, with D maybe TRBD2 (5 bases). Per the germline V gene, CDR1 is MNHNS and CDR2 is SASEGT. This CDR3 region has 14 residues. V lost 5 bases and J 10 bases, leaving 18 bases between the germline ends. CDR3 protein: CASSTRDVGGEQFF. The CDR3, as DNA: TGTGCCAGCAGTACCCGGGATGTCGGTGGGGAGCAGTTCTTC.

Many counts were recorded for this clonotype. This chain links TRBV9 with TRBJ2-5, with D tentatively TRBD1 or TRBD2 (6 bases each). Trimming took off 3 bases at V and 5 bases at J, with 17 bases between the two ends. CDR3 length equals 15 residues. The germline V gene encodes CDR1 SGDLS and CDR2 YYNGEE. The CDR3 sequence is CASSATGTEWETQYF. CDR3 bases: TGTGCCAGCAGCGCCACAGGGACTGAATGGGAGACCCAGTACTTC.

This clonotype was counted many times. At one of its ends the junction is not consistent with the germline gene, which may arise from a read error. The genes are TRBV6-1 and TRBJ1-2; the D is unclear. CDR1 and CDR2 from the germline V gene are MNHNS and SASEGT. This CDR3 has 16 residues. CDR3: CASREEWTEAFYGYTF. The DNA for the CDR3 is TGTGCCAGCAGAGAAGAATGGACGGAGGCCTTCTATGGCTACACCTTC.

The gene calls are TRBV2 and TRBJ1-5, with D perhaps TRBD1 (6 bases). Germline lookup yields CDR1 SNHLY and CDR2 FYNNEI. The V end was cut by 6 bases, the J end by 5 bases, with 14 bases between. The CDR3 is made up of 14 amino acids. CDR3 nucleotide sequence: TGTGCCAGCAGAGGGGACAAGGTCTATCAGCCCCAGCATTTT. Translating it yields CASRGDKVYQPQHF.

This clonotype was seen more than once but under ten times. V usage is TRBV12-3 or TRBV12-4 and J usage is TRBJ2-7; tentatively, D is TRBD1 (5 bases). V lost 6 bases to trimming and J lost 5 bases, with 17 bases between them. The CDR3 spans 14 residues. DNA of the CDR3: TGTGCCAGCAGGGGTCTTTTGGGCAGGGACGAGCAGTACTTC. Protein sequence: CASRGLLGRDEQYF.

The chain couples TRBV6-5 to TRBJ2-6; D gene ambiguous. The germline V and J ends were trimmed by 6 bases and 0 bases, with 12 bases remaining between them. In germline, CDR1 is MNHEY, CDR2 SVGAGI. The CDR3 consists of 16 residues. The CDR3: CASSYTGLSGANVLTF. DNA for the CDR3: TGTGCCAGCAGCTACACCGGGCTCTCTGGGGCCAACGTCCTGACTTTC.

The chain joins TRBV29-1 to TRBJ2-5, with TRBD1 matching 9 bases. Germline values: CDR1 SQVTM, CDR2 ANQGSEA. The CDR3 has 14 amino acids. The junction had 8 bases not matched to a gene; V was cut back by 4 bases and J by 5 bases. The CDR3 sequence: CSVARDRDEETQYF. DNA for the CDR3: TGCAGCGTTGCCCGGGACAGGGATGAGGAGACCCAGTACTTC.

The gene calls are TRBV7-3 and TRBJ1-1; 7 bases match TRBD1. This CDR3 contains 14 residues. Per the germline V gene, CDR1 is SGHTA and CDR2 is FQGTGA. V shed 3 bases, J shed 7 bases, and the junction held 8 bases outside the gene matches. The CDR3 reads CASSFTAQGSEAFF. DNA of the CDR3: TGTGCCAGCAGCTTCACTGCACAGGGGAGTGAAGCTTTCTTT. The variable domain in full, completed from reference TRBV7-3 and TRBJ1-1, reads GAGVSQTPSNKVTEKGKYVELRCDPISGHTALYWYRQSLGQGPEFLIYFQGTGAADDSGLPNDRFFAVRPEGSVSTLKIQRTERGDSAVYLCASSFTAQGSEAFFGQGTRLTVV.

The rearrangement joins TRBV7-3 to TRBJ2-2; 9 bases agree with TRBD2. Germline V CDR1 and CDR2: SGHTA, FQGTGA. Trimming at V came to 4 bases and at J to 6 bases, leaving 6 bases not matched to a gene. This CDR3 contains 15 residues. The CDR3 nucleotides read TGTGCCAGCAGCTCCAGGGTAGCGGGAGCCGGGGAGCTGTTTTTT. Its protein product is CASSSRVAGAGELFF.

This chain joins TRBV15 and TRBJ2-7, with 9 positions matching TRBD1. This CDR3 contains 16 residues. The germline CDR1 and CDR2 sequences are LNHNV and YYDKDF (reference sequence). J lost 4 bases, V lost 0 bases, and 7 bases had no gene match. CDR3 nucleotides: TGTGCCACCAGCAGAGACCTTCCGGGACAGGGATACGAGCAGTACTTC. Its protein is CATSRDLPGQGYEQYF.

The CDR3 sequence: CASSGGRAADTQYF. CDR3 nucleotides: TGTGCCAGCTCGGGCGGGAGGGCCGCGGATACGCAGTATTTT. The rearrangement links TRBV6-1 to TRBJ2-3; 9 positions match TRBD2. J lost 6 bases, V lost 8 bases, and 9 bases had no gene match. CDR1 MNHNS and CDR2 SASEGT come from the germline V gene. This CDR3 is built from 14 residues.

The chain couples TRBV30 to TRBJ2-5, with unresolved D. Germline loops: CDR1 GTSNPN, CDR2 SVGIG (reference sequence). Trimming stripped 1 base from V and 0 bases from J, with 6 bases between. This CDR3 has 13 amino acids. The CDR3 bases are TGTGCCTGGAGTGGGACGGACCAAGAGACCCAGTACTTC. Translation gives CAWSGTDQETQYF.

The chain is built from TRBV5-1 and TRBJ2-7; TRBD2 aligns across 10 bases. The V gene's germline CDR1 is SGHRS and CDR2 YFSETQ. Unmatched junction bases numbered 21, after V lost 5 bases and J lost 4 bases. The CDR3 is 19 amino acids. The CDR3 DNA follows: TGCGCCAGCAGAAAGCGGGCTAGCGGGAGAACCCTGGATATGTACGAGCAGTACTTC. It codes for CASRKRASGRTLDMYEQYF.

This clonotype was found a few times. The rearrangement joins TRBV12-3 or TRBV12-4 to TRBJ2-2; D could derive from TRBD1 or TRBD2 (6 bases each). V lost 6 bases to trimming and J lost 4 bases, with 15 bases between them. The CDR3 is 15 residues long. The CDR3 region has the DNA TGTGCCAGCAGGCCCCCGGGGGCGCTCACCGGGGAGCTGTTTTTT. Protein sequence: CASRPPGALTGELFF.

The chain is built from TRBV7-9 and TRBJ2-7; a possible D gene is TRBD2 (5 bases). Germline values: CDR1 SEHNR, CDR2 FQNEAQ (reference sequence). V was clipped by 5 bases and J by 2 bases, with 10 bases between them. The CDR3 has 13 residues. The CDR3 loop is CASSQSGTYEQYF. The CDR3 bases are TGTGCCAGCAGCCAAAGCGGAACCTACGAGCAGTACTTC.

The chain uses TRBV19 and TRBJ2-5; 7 nucleotides line up with TRBD2. V dropped 9 bases and J dropped 5; count of bases not matched to a gene: 9. The CDR3 contains 13 residues. Germline-derived CDR1 and CDR2 are LNHDA and SQIVND (reference sequence). Here the CDR3 DNA reads TGTGCCAGCGTTGGGCCAGCGGGGGAGACCCAGTACTTC. Residues: CASVGPAGETQYF.

This clonotype was detected only a few times. The chain combines TRBV29-1 with TRBJ2-7, with 8 positions matching TRBD1. Germline V gene data show CDR1 as SQVTM and CDR2 as ANQGSEA. The CDR3 spans 13 residues. The ends lost 8 bases at V and 5 bases at J; junction bases unmatched: 11. CDR3 sequence reads: CSPHQGAGNEQYF. CDR3 DNA: TGCAGCCCCCATCAGGGGGCCGGGAACGAGCAGTACTTC.